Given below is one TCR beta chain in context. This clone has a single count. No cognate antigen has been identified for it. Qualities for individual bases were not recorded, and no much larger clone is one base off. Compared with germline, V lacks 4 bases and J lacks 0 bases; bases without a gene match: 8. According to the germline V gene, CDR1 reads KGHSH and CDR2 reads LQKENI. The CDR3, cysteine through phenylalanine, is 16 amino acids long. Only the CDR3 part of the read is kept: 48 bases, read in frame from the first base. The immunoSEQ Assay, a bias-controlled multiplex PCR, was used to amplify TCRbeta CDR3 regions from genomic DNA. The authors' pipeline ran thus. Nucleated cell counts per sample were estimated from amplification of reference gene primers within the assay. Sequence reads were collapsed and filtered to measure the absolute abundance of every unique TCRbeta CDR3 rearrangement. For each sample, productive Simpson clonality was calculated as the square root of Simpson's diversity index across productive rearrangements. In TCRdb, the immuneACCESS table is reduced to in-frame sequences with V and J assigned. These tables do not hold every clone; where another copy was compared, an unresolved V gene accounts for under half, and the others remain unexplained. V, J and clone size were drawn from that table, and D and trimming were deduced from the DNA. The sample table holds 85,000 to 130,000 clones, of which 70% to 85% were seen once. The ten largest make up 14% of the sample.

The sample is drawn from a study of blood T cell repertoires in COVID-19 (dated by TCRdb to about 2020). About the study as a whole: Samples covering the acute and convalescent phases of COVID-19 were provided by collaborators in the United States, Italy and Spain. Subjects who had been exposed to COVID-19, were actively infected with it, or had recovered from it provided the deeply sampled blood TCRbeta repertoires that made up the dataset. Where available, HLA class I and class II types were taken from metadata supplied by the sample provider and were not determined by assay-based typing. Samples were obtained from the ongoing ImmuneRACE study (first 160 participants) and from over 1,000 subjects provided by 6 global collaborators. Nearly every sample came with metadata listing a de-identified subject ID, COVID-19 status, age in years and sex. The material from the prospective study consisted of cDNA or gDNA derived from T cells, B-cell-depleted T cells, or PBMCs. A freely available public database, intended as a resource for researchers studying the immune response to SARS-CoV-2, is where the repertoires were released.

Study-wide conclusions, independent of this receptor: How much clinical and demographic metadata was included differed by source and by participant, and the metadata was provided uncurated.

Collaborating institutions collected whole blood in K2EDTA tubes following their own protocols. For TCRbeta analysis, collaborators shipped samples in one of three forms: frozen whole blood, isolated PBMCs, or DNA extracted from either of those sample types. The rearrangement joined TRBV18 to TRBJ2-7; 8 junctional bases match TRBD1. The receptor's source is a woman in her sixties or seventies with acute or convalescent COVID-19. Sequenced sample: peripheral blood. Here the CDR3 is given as CASSRSGTGGSYEQYF. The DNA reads TGTGCCAGCTCACGGTCAGGGACAGGTGGCTCCTACGAGCAGTACTTC.